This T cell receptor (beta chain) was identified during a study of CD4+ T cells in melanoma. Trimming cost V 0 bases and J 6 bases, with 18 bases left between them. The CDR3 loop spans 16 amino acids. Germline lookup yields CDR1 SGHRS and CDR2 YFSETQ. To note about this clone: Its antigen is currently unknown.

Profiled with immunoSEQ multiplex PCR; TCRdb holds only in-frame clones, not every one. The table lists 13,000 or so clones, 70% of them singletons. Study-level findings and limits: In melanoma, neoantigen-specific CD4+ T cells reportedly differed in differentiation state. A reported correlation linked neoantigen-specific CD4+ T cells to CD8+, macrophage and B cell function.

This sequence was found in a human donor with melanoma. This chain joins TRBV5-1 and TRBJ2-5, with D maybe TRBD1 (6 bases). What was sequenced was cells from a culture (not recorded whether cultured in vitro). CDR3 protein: CASSLVTAGVEKTQYF. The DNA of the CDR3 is TGCGCCAGCAGCTTGGTAACGGCAGGGGTGGAAAAGACCCAGTACTTC.